What follows describes a single TCR beta chain. Its antigen has not been determined. No much larger clone exists at a distance of one base, and base qualities are not known. The data were obtained in a study of shared clonotypes between healthy human individuals (dated by TCRdb to 2018 to 2021). Regarding the complete study: A few men and two women, aged 18 to 49 years, made up the cohort. To increase sequencing depth and limit assay-specific biases, TCR repertoire library preparation and sequencing were carried out by different laboratories using diverse techniques. Leukapheresis yielded between about 0.85 and 9 billion PBMCs per donor. To estimate repertoire size and how much clonotypes are shared between individuals, the study performed deep sequencing of blood TCR repertoires from five healthy adults. For each donor, CD4 naive and CD4 memory were each given three plates, CD8 naive was given two plates, and CD8 memory was given one plate.

The full study reports these points: Rarefaction of sorted-subset datasets indicated incomplete sequencing despite the large sequencing depth. Naive subsets generally had larger estimated clonotype richness than memory subsets. Sharing across a few donors was observed for around 5% of naive CD4, over 3% of naive CD8, around 2.5% of memory CD4, and about 0.38% of memory CD8 clonotypes. Higher generation probabilities were observed for clonotypes shared by all four sorted-subset donors than for non-shared clonotypes. Sampling was limited to blood, and TCR repertoires in tissue likely differ from TCR repertoires in blood. The genetic and exposure-history diversity represented was limited by the small number of donors. Based on pairwise subsampling, the degree of clonotype sharing among donors was expected to be affected by sequencing depth.

Using the deep immunoSEQ assay, multiplex PCR amplified TCR CDR3 regions from genomic DNA. Extracted genomic DNA from each cell subset was distributed evenly across all wells of several immunoSEQ 96-well plates, and each plate was treated as a replicate. For sorted subsets, each replicate PCR was loaded with roughly 190 ng genomic DNA, equivalent to 25,000 to 35,000 T cell genomes. Purified libraries were quantified with a Qubit 3.0 fluorometer, sized on a Bioanalyzer 2100, and re-quantified with the KAPA Library Quantification kit. A separate single-read 150-cycle Illumina NextSeq 550 flow cell was used to sequence each immunoSEQ 96-well plate. The original methods were these. The immunoSEQ output contained only junctional sequences without quality scores, so filtering could not match that applied to full-length reads. Sequences were annotated with PyIR, a Python wrapper for IgBLAST v1.9, using IMGT germline references to assign V/J genes and CDR3. Reads with weak V/J assignments (E-value above 1e-6), missing CDR3, stop codons, out-of-frame junctions, or ambiguous translated residues were removed. V3J clonotypes were defined as sequences sharing the same inferred V gene, J gene, and CDR3 amino acid sequence. To compute the percentage overlap between repertoires, the number of shared unique clonotypes was divided by the size of the smaller repertoire. Repertoire richness was assessed with RTK rarefaction, the Chao1 estimator, and Recon v2.1 estimates of unobserved clonotypes. Generation probabilities were computed with OLGA for all TCRbeta clonotypes obtained by the gDNA method from a handful of donors. Imported from immuneACCESS, the table was reduced by TCRdb to in-frame sequences with V and J called. These copies leave out some clones; in studies compared against another copy, an unresolved V gene accounts for under half, and the cause of the remainder is not known. V, J and clone size were drawn from that table, and D and trimming were deduced from the DNA. The sample includes about 2.4 million clones, with over 85% observed a single time. The top ten constitute 0.36% of the sample.

Donors were healthy HIV-negative adults with no recently reported acute infections or vaccinations. All donors were Caucasian adults living in Nashville, Tennessee, USA. CD4+ T cells were enriched through magnetic negative selection, after which naive cells were positively selected on CD45RA and the remaining negative fraction served as the memory subset. Blood was obtained by leukapheresis, after which PBMCs were separated by Ficoll-Histopaque density gradient centrifugation and cryopreserved in liquid nitrogen vapor phase. Analytical flow cytometry was used to check the purity and quantity of each magnetically sorted T cell population. From each sorted fraction, genomic DNA was isolated and quantified by UV absorbance on a Nanodrop 2000c. CDR1 and CDR2 are drawn from the germline V gene: MDHEN, SYDVKM. From its cysteine to its phenylalanine, the CDR3 spans 15 amino acids. The sequence is cut down to CDR3 DNA, 45 bases in frame from base 1. The junction carries 17 bases between V and J, which are trimmed by 7 bases and 2 bases respectively.

The sequenced sample consisted of naive CD4+ T cells from PBMCs. The cell subset or site label for this specimen denotes: CD45RA+ positively selected. This TCR derives from a man aged 18-30 years in good health. Some clones in this sample may be carry-over from other donors' samples. This chain is built from TRBV28 and TRBJ1-2, with TRBD1 as a weak D call on 5 bases. The DNA is as follows: TGTGCCAGCACTCCCCCTTGGGGGACCAACTATGGCTACACCTTC. Its product reads: CASTPPWGTNYGYTF.